A single sample is the source of the 2 T cell receptor beta chains below, sequenced in a study of blood T cell repertoires in COVID-19. Repertoires were generated with immunoSEQ multiplex PCR, while TCRdb's copy carries only in-frame clones and drops some. The repertoire includes around 310,000 clones, 89% of them detected once, and roughly a tenth sits in the top ten. Sequencing was performed on PBMCs or T cells enriched from blood (not recorded which). The receptors shown here come from a woman aged 25 to 39 who had recovered from COVID-19.

V usage is TRBV4-1 and J usage is TRBJ1-5; TRBD1 aligns across 7 bases. Per the germline V gene, CDR1 is MGHRA and CDR2 is YSYEKL. The CDR3 length is 16 residues. Unmatched junction bases numbered 6, after V lost 2 bases and J lost 2 bases. Written as DNA, the CDR3 is TGCGCCAGCAGCCAACAAATCGACAGGGGCAATCAGCCCCAGCATTTT. Protein sequence: CASSQQIDRGNQPQHF.

The chain is built from TRBV21-1 and TRBJ2-3; the D call of TRBD1 is as the table states it, not checked on the DNA. TRBV21-1 is marked as a pseudogene. The CDR3 extends over 18 amino acids. CDR3 region: CASSKNRDRGSRKDTQYF. The CDR3 DNA is TGTGCCAGCAGCAAAAACCGGGACAGGGGGAGTCGTAAAGATACGCAGTATTTT.